One and the same sample provided the 11 T cell receptor beta chains below, sequenced in a study of vaccination and CD4 T cells after COVID-19. Sequencing of cultured CD4+ T cell DNA used the Oncomine TCR Beta short-read assay. TCRdb itself ran the PCR reads through MiXCR, one entry per CDR3 protein. This sample has 13,000 to 15,000 distinct CDR3 sequences, with around three quarters found just once. Noted treatment: roughly 11-day PBMC culture with coronavirus spike peptide pools or control peptides (ViraFEST assay). These receptors lack a known antigen. Sample: CD4+ T cells from blood, cultured in vitro. These receptors came from a human donor who had recovered from COVID-19.

The rearrangement joins TRBV7-3 to TRBJ1-1; D unclear. V shed 2 bases and J shed 0 bases, with 10 bases lying between them. The CDR3 sequence is 15 residues long. In germline, CDR1 is SGHTA, CDR2 FQGTGA. The CDR3 region is CASSLYPGVNTEAFF. The CDR3 region has the DNA TGTGCCAGCAGCTTATATCCTGGTGTGAACACTGAAGCTTTCTTT.

V and J are TRBV28 and TRBJ2-3; D is perhaps TRBD2 (5 bases). V lost 5 bases, J lost 3 bases, and 24 bases lay in between. CDR1 MDHEN and CDR2 SYDVKM come from the germline V gene. This CDR3 has 18 amino acids. CDR3 sequence (DNA): TGTGCCAGCAGTCCCAACCTTTGGGGAGAGAGGATAACAGATACGCAGTATTTT. It specifies CASSPNLWGERITDTQYF.

This clonotype is a singleton in its sample. J is TRBJ2-3 and V is TRBV27; 12 bases align to TRBD2. Germline V gene sequence: CDR1 MNHEY, CDR2 SMNVEV (reference sequence). This CDR3 is built from 17 residues. The trim removed 2 bases at V and 4 bases at J, leaving 7 bases unmatched. CDR3 amino acids: CASSLLLTSGSSDTQYF. The CDR3 DNA follows: TGTGCCAGCAGTTTACTTCTGACTAGCGGGAGTTCAGATACGCAGTATTTT.

A few counts support this clonotype. The chain links TRBV20-1 to TRBJ1-2; the D gene is possibly TRBD1 (6 bases). Between the trimmed V and J ends, which lost 0 bases and 5 bases, there was a span of 13 bases. CDR3 length equals 14 residues. Germline V CDR1 and CDR2: DFQATT, SNEGSKA (reference sequence). The CDR3 spells CSAREARTAYGYTF. The DNA for the CDR3 is TGCAGTGCTAGAGAGGCGAGGACAGCTTATGGCTACACCTTC.

The chain employs TRBV6-2 or TRBV6-3 and TRBJ2-3; D gene uncertain. The ends were cut back, 0 bases at V and 4 bases at J, with 5 bases in the middle. The CDR3 runs to 13 residues. The V gene's germline CDR1 is MNHEY and CDR2 SVGEGT. The CDR3 is CASSYSPPDTQYF. DNA for the CDR3: TGTGCCAGCAGTTACTCGCCCCCAGATACGCAGTATTTT.

This clonotype was recorded once. The V and J genes are TRBV20-1 and TRBJ1-1; D uncertain. V gave up 3 bases and J gave up 1 base, with 6 bases separating them. The V gene's germline CDR1 is DFQATT and CDR2 SNEGSKA (reference sequence). The CDR3 is 12 amino acids. CDR3: CSASAPNTEAFF. The DNA of the CDR3 is TGCAGTGCTAGCGCGCCGAACACTGAAGCTTTCTTT.

The chain links TRBV6-1 to TRBJ1-6; 7 bases align to TRBD1. This CDR3 has 14 amino acids. The germline V gene encodes CDR1 MNHNS and CDR2 SASEGT. The J segment lost 0 bases and the V segment lost 9 bases, leaving 2 bases of the junction unmatched. In DNA, the CDR3 is TGTGCCAGTAGGGACAGCTCCTATAATTCACCCCTCCACTTT. It is translated as CASRDSSYNSPLHF.

The genes are TRBV7-2 and TRBJ2-1, with D possibly TRBD2 on 6 matching bases. The CDR3 runs 15 residues. Germline CDR1 reads SGHTA; CDR2 reads FQGNSA. V was cut by 1 base and J by 1 base, with 8 bases left in between. This CDR3 reads CASSLVGGSYNEQFF. DNA for the CDR3: TGTGCCAGCAGCTTAGTTGGGGGGTCCTACAATGAGCAGTTCTTC.

V gene TRBV20-1 combines with J gene TRBJ1-2, with D tentatively TRBD1 (6 bases). The V end was cut by 1 base, the J end by 3 bases, with 9 bases between. Germline V gene sequence: CDR1 DFQATT, CDR2 SNEGSKA (reference sequence). The CDR3 totals 13 residues. In DNA form, the CDR3 reads TGCAGTGCTAGAGGTGGGGGGCACTATGGCTACACCTTC. Encoded protein: CSARGGGHYGYTF.

Only a few counts were recorded for this clonotype. The chain joins TRBV24-1 to TRBJ1-2, with unresolved D. V lost 0 bases and J 11 bases, leaving 12 bases between the germline ends. This CDR3 has 13 amino acids. The V gene's germline CDR1 is KGHDR and CDR2 SFDVKD. CDR3: CATSDLGEGRYTF. For the CDR3, the DNA is TGTGCCACCAGTGATTTGGGTGAGGGCCGATACACCTTC.

By share, this clonotype counts as medium-sized. This chain uses TRBV7-2 with TRBJ1-1; TRBD1 might be the D (5 bases). Germline V CDR1 and CDR2: SGHTA, FQGNSA. V was trimmed by 3 bases and J by 3 bases, leaving 14 bases between them. The CDR3 consists of 15 residues. In nucleotides, the CDR3 is TGTGCCAGCAGCTTGGCAGTTTGGGGGTACACTGAAGCTTTCTTT. Amino acids: CASSLAVWGYTEAFF.